This TCR beta chain was captured in a study of regulatory T cells in long-lasting Graves disease (dated by TCRdb to about 2021). About the full investigation: Antithyroid drugs had been taken for less than 3 months by newly diagnosed Graves' disease patients. Patients with persistent Graves' disease were compared with patients with newly diagnosed Graves' disease using TCR sequencing and RNA sequencing of peripheral blood. A total of some 35 samples underwent TCR sequencing, from about 13 patients with persistent Graves' disease and roughly 20 patients with newly diagnosed Graves' disease. The study was conducted in China and was registered as a clinical trial. Overall results and qualifications from the work: Sequencing and analysis were limited to the TCR beta chain. TRBV28, TRBJ1-2 and TRBJ2-5 were preferentially used in persistent disease, while TRBV20-1 and TRBJ2-1 were favored in newly diagnosed disease. More public clonotypes were shared among persistent patients (2,741) than among newly diagnosed patients (roughly 1,000). Persistent Graves' disease patients showed lower TCR Shannon entropy and fewer highly expanded clones than newly diagnosed patients, suggesting clonal expansion. As a limitation, the authors acknowledged that the small sample size may reduce accuracy. Only peripheral blood was studied, because thyroid tissue, the primary lesion, was inaccessible.

This clonotype came up many times. Its antigen is unknown. No base quality values were provided; no much bigger clone lies one nucleotide off. Reading the label with the study, this specimen's time point is: newly diagnosed GD, antithyroid drugs for less than 3 months. For both TCR sequencing and RNA sequencing, RNA was extracted from PBMCs using TRIzol. Graves' disease was diagnosed according to American Thyroid Association guidelines. Recruitment of patients was carried out at an endocrinology department in Xi'an, China. Each patient gave 9 to 10 milliliters of peripheral blood, collected in an EDTA anticoagulant tube. Ficoll Paque Plus density gradient separation was used to isolate PBMCs, and no further T cell sorting was performed. RNA quality was checked with an Agilent 2100 Bioanalyzer and agarose gel, and concentration with a NanoDrop 2000. The germline V gene sets CDR1 to MNHNS and CDR2 to SASEGT. Counted from cysteine to phenylalanine, this CDR3 has 16 amino acids. Only the CDR3 portion is preserved as DNA: 48 bases, with reading frame beginning at the first base. Trimming takes 7 bases from V and 1 base from J, and the germline ends sit 19 bases apart.

The library was generated by multiplex PCR. The run used an Illumina HiSeq 4000. TCR beta libraries were built with iRepertoire HTBI primers and Arm-PCR amplification of CDR3 regions. Gel purification was performed on PCR products prior to sequencing. Under the source paper's analysis protocol: A total of under 80 TRBV and some 15 TRBJ segments were identified across samples and were used for gene usage analysis of CDR3 amino acid clonotypes. COPE and FqMerger were used to merge filtered high-quality paired reads into contigs. BLAST was used to align contigs to IMGT TRBV, TRBD and TRBJ reference genes, and CDR3 was defined according to IMGT. Highly expanded clones were defined as clonotypes with a frequency above 0.1%. Repertoire diversity was measured by Shannon entropy, and V-J evenness by the Gini coefficient. Clonotypes shared by more than one individual were considered public. The public sequencing data were trimmed at Q25 with fastp and processed into clonotypes with MiXCR by TCRdb, which kept only in-frame beta chains. Each entry is one CDR3 protein sequence, shown with its most common DNA and genes. TCRdb's processing, not the study's, gives the V and J calls here. In this sample the table shows about 450,000 distinct CDR3 sequences, less than 20% of which occur a single time. Of the sample, roughly a tenth is held by the ten largest clones.

The same sample was also studied in work on T cells in Graves' hyperthyroidism and ophthalmopathy. As noted in the second study: Stable Graves' hyperthyroidism was defined as the absence of progression to ophthalmopathy over 18 months of follow-up. The hyperthyroidism patients were between 18 and 65 years old and newly diagnosed, with a disease duration of less than 2 months. Any patient with an uncontrolled infection, another autoimmune disease, pregnancy or lactation was excluded. Diagnoses were established on the basis of clinical symptoms, serum thyroxine and TRAb, thyroid ultrasound, and orbital computed tomography. The TCR CDR3 was subjected to a first round of RT-PCR using the HTBI primer set and the Qiagen OneStep RT-PCR kit. Most expanded thyroid clonotypes (frequency above 0.001) were also detected in blood, suggesting blood repertoires may reflect thyroid immune responses. A model built on a 13 V-J signature distinguished ophthalmopathy from stable hyperthyroidism, reaching roughly 88% sensitivity and 81.08% specificity in cross-validation and 80%/75% in testing. In validation, the model predicted progression to ophthalmopathy a median of about 6.5 months before onset, with 65% to 71% sensitivity and nearly 75% specificity. A discovery cohort of about a hundred patients, 43 with Graves' ophthalmopathy and approximately 55 with stable Graves' hyperthyroidism, was used to find distinguishing TCR V-J signatures. Prospective prediction of ophthalmopathy was tested in an independent validation cohort consisting of about 20 hyperthyroidism patients and 15 or so patients who later progressed to ophthalmopathy. The roughly 90 discovery patients were divided at random into training and test sets in a 7:3 ratio. The study also compared thyroid tissue and blood T-cell repertoires from over 5 Graves' hyperthyroidism patients. After blood sampling, hyperthyroidism patients were treated with methimazole at a starting dose of 30 mg daily, and ophthalmopathy patients were treated with high-dose intravenous methylprednisolone. The libraries were constructed in a second round of multiplex PCR and then size-selected and purified. The libraries were sequenced on an Illumina HiSeq2000 using paired-end 100 bp reads. SOAPnuke was used to process the raw data, throwing out any read that contained adapters or uncalled bases, had a mean Phred below 15, or lacked an exact constant-primer or identifier match. High-quality paired reads were merged with COPE v1.2.5, and unique nucleotide sequences were defined as clonotypes. MiTCR v1.1 was used to align clonotypes to the IMGT TRBV, TRBD and TRBJ reference segments. The analysis included only V-J combinations with a frequency above 0.0001, which together covered approximately 99% of the repertoires. A TCS score was defined as the ratio between F50 (clonal expansion) and ExV (chaos), using BLOSUM62-based TCRdist between CDR3 peptides within each V-J. Welch's t-statistics and random forest reduced 514 V-J features to roughly 13, which were used in a naive Bayes classifier (R e1071). Sample size was not statistically predetermined, and blinding of investigators to group allocation was not performed. The paper describes TCR Vbeta CDR3 sequencing of 140 or so peripheral blood samples, made up of roughly 45 ophthalmopathy patients, roughly 80 hyperthyroidism patients and roughly 17 progressor patients.

The chain is made from TRBV6-1 and TRBJ1-1; matching of 5 bases hints at TRBD1 as the D gene. This sequence originates from a woman aged 25 to 39 with Graves disease. Donor details come from another sample of the same person, matched by shared clones. Source: peripheral blood mononuclear cells (PBMCs), taken at new diagnosis, from a patient treated with antithyroid drugs. The CDR3 corresponds to CASIMGPLQRNTEAFF. The bases read TGTGCCAGCATCATGGGGCCTCTTCAGAGGAACACTGAAGCTTTCTTT.